Sequencing of this T cell receptor beta chain was carried out in a study of blood T cell repertoires in COVID-19. Study details: COVID-19 samples, acute and convalescent, were from the United States, Italy and Spain. T cells, B-cell-depleted T cells, or PBMCs provided the cDNA or gDNA that served as material.

CDR1 is MNHNS, CDR2 SASEGT, per germline. The CDR3 sequence is 17 residues long. V dropped 3 bases and J dropped 0 bases, with 17 bases sitting between them. Study processing details: Estimation of nucleated cell counts was performed using reference gene primer amplification. The method was immunoSEQ multiplex PCR; TCRdb's version includes in-frame clones alone and lacks a portion of them. V, J and clone size are taken as reported in that table, and D and trimming were inferred from the DNA itself. The sample yields roughly 200,000 clones, more than 75% seen once. The origin of this receptor is a woman aged 45-65 years with active or convalescent COVID-19. Sequencing used peripheral blood. V gene TRBV6-1 combines with J gene TRBJ1-1, with a possible D match to TRBD1 (6 bases). The CDR3, as DNA: TGTGCCAGCAGTGAGAGGGGGACGGGGAGTTTGAACACTGAAGCTTTCTTT. Its protein product is CASSERGTGSLNTEAFF.